The 18 T cell receptor beta chains below all came from one sample that was sequenced in a study of blood T cells in healthy people across ages. The use of a sample-barcoded 5' primer and a J-beta primer mix characterized a second PCR of roughly 6 to 11 cycles. TCRdb itself ran the 5' RACE reads through MiXCR, one entry per CDR3 protein. This table has some 800,000 distinct CDR3 sequences, 25% appearing once. In addition, the sample was reused for a study of T cells of mothers and their children.

Sequenced sample: blood. The receptors were sampled from a boy aged 10-17 years in good health.

The rearrangement joins TRBV7-2 to TRBJ1-2, with D hard to call. Trimming took 1 base from V and 3 from J, leaving 12 bases between them. The length of the CDR3 is 15 residues. CDR1 and CDR2 from the germline V gene are SGHTA and FQGNSA. The CDR3 sequence is CASSLDFAKDYGYTF. The CDR3 nucleotides are TGTGCCAGCAGCTTAGACTTTGCCAAAGACTATGGCTACACCTTC.

This clonotype was seen ten or more times. The chain is built from TRBV7-2 and TRBJ2-7, with no clear D. From germline, CDR1 is SGHTA and CDR2 FQGNSA. The V end lost 3 bases, the J end lost 1 base, and 7 bases lay between the germline ends. The CDR3 runs to 13 residues. The CDR3 bases are TGTGCCAGCAGCTTTGGGGAATCCTACGAGCAGTACTTC. It codes for CASSFGESYEQYF.

The table lists this clonotype with a few counts. The gene calls are TRBV12-3 or TRBV12-4 and TRBJ1-2, with unresolved D. This CDR3 spans 12 amino acids. V lost 4 bases and J lost 0, with 3 bases in between. The CDR3 sequence is CASSSSNYGYTF. The CDR3 DNA follows: TGTGCCAGCAGTTCCTCTAACTATGGCTACACCTTC.

The chain employs TRBV29-1 and TRBJ2-1; D may be TRBD2 (6 bases). Trimming took off 5 bases at V and 0 bases at J, with 11 bases between the two ends. The germline V gene encodes CDR1 SQVTM and CDR2 ANQGSEA. The CDR3 contains 14 residues. The CDR3 sequence is CSVWREASYNEQFF. In nucleotides, the CDR3 is TGCAGCGTTTGGAGGGAGGCCTCCTACAATGAGCAGTTCTTC.

This clonotype was observed many times. The chain joins TRBV6-4 to TRBJ1-6, with 11 bases identical to TRBD1. Germline CDR1 and CDR2: MRHNA and SNTAGT. V gave up 3 bases and J gave up 13 bases; unmatched junction bases: 8. The CDR3 runs to 15 residues. CDR3 region: CASSESGTGGLPLHF. The CDR3 region has the DNA TGTGCCAGCAGTGAATCCGGGACAGGGGGATTGCCCCTCCACTTT.

The genes are TRBV12-3 or TRBV12-4 and TRBJ1-1; TRBD1 agrees at 12 bases. V dropped 3 bases and J dropped 1; count of bases not matched to a gene: 9. The CDR3 sequence is 18 residues long. This chain's CDR3 is CASSLGTGGLGGNTEAFF. DNA for the CDR3: TGTGCCAGCAGTTTGGGGACAGGGGGCCTCGGGGGGAACACTGAAGCTTTCTTT.

J is TRBJ1-1 and V is TRBV20-1; 8 bases line up with TRBD1. The trim removed 3 bases at V and 10 bases at J, leaving 7 bases unmatched. There are 12 residues in the CDR3. Germline CDR1 and CDR2: DFQATT and SNEGSKA (reference sequence). In DNA, the CDR3 is TGCAGTGCTAGTTCAGGGGGCTCGCCAGCTTTCTTT. This translates into CSASSGGSPAFF.

This rearrangement joins TRBV5-1 to TRBJ2-2; 9 positions agree with TRBD2. Germline trimming cut 0 bases from V and 0 bases from J; bases unmatched to any gene: 3. Looked up from germline, CDR1 is SGHRS and CDR2 is YFSETQ. This CDR3 comprises 17 residues. DNA for the CDR3: TGCGCCAGCAGCTTGGTTAGCGGGAGCCCGAACACCGGGGAGCTGTTTTTT. This translates into CASSLVSGSPNTGELFF.

V and J are TRBV5-1 and TRBJ2-1, with D perhaps TRBD1 or TRBD2 (5 bases each). The J call could be wrong; TRBJ2-7 is a better fit for the DNA end. The CDR3 is 14 residues long. Germline V gene lookup returns CDR1 SGHRS and CDR2 YFSETQ. The CDR3 here is CASSLEGPQSEQYF. CDR3 DNA sequence: TGCGCCAGCAGCTTGGAGGGACCACAAAGTGAGCAGTACTTC.

V usage is TRBV7-9 and J usage is TRBJ2-2; D gene unclear. The CDR3 contains 16 residues. Trimming shortened V by 1 base and J by 3 bases, and 12 bases separated the two germline ends. Germline values: CDR1 SEHNR, CDR2 FQNEAQ (reference sequence). The CDR3 sequence is CASSLGVFGYTGELFF. CDR3 DNA: TGTGCCAGCAGCTTAGGCGTGTTTGGCTACACCGGGGAGCTGTTTTTT. The whole variable domain, filled in from reference TRBV7-9 and TRBJ2-2, reads DTGVSQNPRHKITKRGQNVTFRCDPISEHNRLYWYRQTLGQGPEFLTYFQNEAQLEKSRLLSDRFSAERPKGSFSTLEIQRTEQGDSAMYLCASSLGVFGYTGELFFGEGSRLTVL.

The J gene is TRBJ1-2, the V gene TRBV12-3 or TRBV12-4; D might be TRBD1 (6 bases). The CDR3 is 16 residues long. The V end lost 5 bases, the J end lost 6 bases, and 22 bases lay between the germline ends. The CDR3 region has the DNA TGTGCCAGCAGTCCAATCGGGGGCAGAGTACTGGATGGCTACACCTTC. This sequence encodes CASSPIGGRVLDGYTF.

V is TRBV20-1 and J is TRBJ1-6, with 9 bases fitting TRBD1. This CDR3 is built from 15 residues. The germline V gene has CDR1 DFQATT and CDR2 SNEGSKA (reference sequence). J gave up 5 bases and V 2 bases, and 4 bases lay outside the gene matches. This chain's CDR3 is CSARSGTGNNSPLHF. DNA for the CDR3: TGCAGTGCTAGATCCGGGACAGGGAATAATTCACCCCTCCACTTT.

This rearrangement joins TRBV28 to TRBJ1-2, with D perhaps TRBD1 (6 bases). Germline assignment: CDR1 MDHEN and CDR2 SYDVKM. This CDR3 region has 14 residues. Trimming shortened V by 5 bases and J by 5 bases, and 15 bases separated the two germline ends. DNA of the CDR3: TGTGCCAGCAGTCCGATAGGGGGTAGTTATGGCTACACCTTC. Translation: CASSPIGGSYGYTF.

The chain has TRBV5-1 and TRBJ1-4; unclear D gene. Germline V gene data show CDR1 as SGHRS and CDR2 as YFSETQ. V was clipped by 6 bases and J by 0 bases, with 6 bases between them. CDR3 size: 13 residues. The CDR3 loop is CASTWATNEKLFF. In nucleotides, the CDR3 is TGCGCCAGCACTTGGGCAACTAATGAAAAACTGTTTTTT.

The genes are TRBV10-3 and TRBJ2-1; D gene unclear. The ends were cut back, 3 bases at V and 7 bases at J, with 10 bases in the middle. This CDR3 is built from 13 residues. The germline V gene has CDR1 ENHRY and CDR2 SYGVKD. CDR3 protein: CAISDSTPNEQFF. For the CDR3, the DNA is TGTGCCATCAGTGACTCGACCCCGAATGAGCAGTTCTTC.

V usage is TRBV20-1 and J usage is TRBJ2-5; weak D call: TRBD2 (7 bases). The J call may be mistaken, given a closer DNA end match to TRBJ2-1. Germline loops: CDR1 DFQATT, CDR2 SNEGSKA (reference sequence). CDR3 length equals 16 residues. The CDR3 here is CSARDRVGGARNEQFF. The CDR3 DNA reads as TGCAGTGCTAGAGATCGGGTGGGGGGGGCCCGTAATGAGCAGTTCTTC.

The chain carries TRBV12-3 or TRBV12-4 and TRBJ1-4, with 10 positions matching TRBD1. Unmatched junction bases numbered 9, after V lost 6 bases and J lost 2 bases. This CDR3 has 17 amino acids. The CDR3 protein is CASRPGQGLGTNEKLFF. The CDR3 DNA sequence: TGTGCCAGCAGGCCGGGACAGGGGTTAGGCACTAATGAAAAACTGTTTTTT.

The sample holds a few counts of this clonotype. The J gene is TRBJ2-1, the V gene TRBV20-1, with D possibly matching TRBD2 (5 bases). The ends were cut back, 4 bases at V and 9 bases at J, with 10 bases in the middle. The germline CDR1 and CDR2 sequences are DFQATT and SNEGSKA (reference sequence). This CDR3 has 11 residues. This CDR3 reads CSATKGGEQFF. CDR3 coding DNA: TGCAGTGCTACAAAAGGAGGTGAGCAGTTCTTC.